This TCR beta chain was found in a study of blood T cell repertoires in COVID-19. About the research overall: PBMCs, B-cell-depleted T cells, or T cells provided the cDNA or gDNA that made up the material.

This CDR3 is built from 14 residues. The V gene's germline CDR1 is LNHNV and CDR2 YYDKDF (reference sequence). V was trimmed by 6 bases and J by 4 bases, leaving 15 bases between them. The assay was immunoSEQ multiplex PCR, and TCRdb's table has in-frame clones only and misses some. Of some 140,000 clones listed, about four fifths are singletons. The sequencing input was PBMCs or T cells enriched from blood (not recorded which). This sequence was found in a man aged 25-45 years who had recovered from COVID-19. This chain joins TRBV15 and TRBJ1-2; D is ambiguous. The CDR3 sequence is CATSNSGSSYGYTF. The CDR3 DNA reads as TGTGCCACCAGTAACTCGGGTAGTTCCTATGGCTACACCTTC.